This T cell receptor beta chain derives from a study of STAT5B mutations in CD4+ large granular lymphocyte leukemia. TCRdb's table, derived via immunoSEQ multiplex PCR, lists solely in-frame clones and lacks some. The sample shows just over 40,000 clones, roughly 79% of them seen only once. General observations from the study: TRBV06-family usage was enriched in top patient clones (8/27) versus controls (2/35).

The germline V gene encodes CDR1 MDHEN and CDR2 SYDVKM. CDR3 length equals 12 residues. Between the trimmed V and J ends, which lost 7 bases and 7 bases, there was a span of 14 bases. Note on this clone: Its antigen is as yet unknown.

The genes are TRBV28 and TRBJ2-7; D is unresolved. Sequencing was carried out using CD4+ T cells from blood buffy coats. The source is a human donor in good health. CDR3 DNA: TGTGCCAGCAAAAGAGGACCCTTAGAGCAGTACTTC. This sequence encodes CASKRGPLEQYF.